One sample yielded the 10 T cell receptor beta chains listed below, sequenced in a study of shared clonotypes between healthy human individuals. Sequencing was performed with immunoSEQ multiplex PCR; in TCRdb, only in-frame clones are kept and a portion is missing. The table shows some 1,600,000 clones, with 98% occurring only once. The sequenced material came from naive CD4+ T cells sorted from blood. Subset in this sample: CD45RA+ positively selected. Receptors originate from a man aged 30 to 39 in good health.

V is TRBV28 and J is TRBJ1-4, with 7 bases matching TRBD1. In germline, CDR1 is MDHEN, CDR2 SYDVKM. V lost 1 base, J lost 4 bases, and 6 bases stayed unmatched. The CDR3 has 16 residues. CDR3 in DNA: TGTGCCAGCAGTTTATCTGCGACAGGGTTTAATGAAAAACTGTTTTTT. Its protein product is CASSLSATGFNEKLFF.

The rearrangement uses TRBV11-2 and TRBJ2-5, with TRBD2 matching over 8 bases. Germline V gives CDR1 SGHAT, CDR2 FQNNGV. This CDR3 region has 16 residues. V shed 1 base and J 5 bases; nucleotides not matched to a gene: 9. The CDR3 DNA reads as TGTGCCAGCAGCTTAGTTTCACCGACTAGCGAGGAGACCCAGTACTTC. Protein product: CASSLVSPTSEETQYF.

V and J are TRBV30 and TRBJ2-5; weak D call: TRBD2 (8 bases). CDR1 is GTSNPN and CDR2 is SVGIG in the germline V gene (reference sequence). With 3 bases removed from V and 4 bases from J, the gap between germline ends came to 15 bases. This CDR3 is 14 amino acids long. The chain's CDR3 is CAWSEGAGGETQYF. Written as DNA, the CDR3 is TGTGCCTGGAGCGAGGGGGCGGGAGGAGAGACCCAGTACTTC.

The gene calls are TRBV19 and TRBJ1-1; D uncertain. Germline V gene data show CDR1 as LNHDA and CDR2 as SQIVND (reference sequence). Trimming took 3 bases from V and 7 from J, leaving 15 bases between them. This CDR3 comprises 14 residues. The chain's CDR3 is CASSMSQPNHEAFF. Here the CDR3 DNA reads TGTGCCAGTAGTATGAGTCAACCGAACCATGAAGCTTTCTTT.

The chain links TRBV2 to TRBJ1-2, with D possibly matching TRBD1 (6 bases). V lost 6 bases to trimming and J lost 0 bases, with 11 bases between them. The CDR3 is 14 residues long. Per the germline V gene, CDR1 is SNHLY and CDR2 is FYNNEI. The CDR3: CASSRDKPNYGYTF. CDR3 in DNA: TGTGCCAGCAGCCGGGACAAACCTAACTATGGCTACACCTTC.

CDR3 protein: CASSLEPARYYGYTF. The CDR3 DNA follows: TGTGCCAGCAGCCTCGAACCCGCGAGATACTATGGCTACACCTTC. The chain combines TRBV11-2 with TRBJ1-2; D is unresolved. The germline V gene has CDR1 SGHAT and CDR2 FQNNGV. This CDR3 has 15 residues. Trimming removed 5 bases at V and 3 bases at J, with 16 bases between.

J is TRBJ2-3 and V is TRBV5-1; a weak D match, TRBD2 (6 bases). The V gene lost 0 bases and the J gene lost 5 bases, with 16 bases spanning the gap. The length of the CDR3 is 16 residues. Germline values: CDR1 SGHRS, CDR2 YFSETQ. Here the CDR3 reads CASSLAGAGLQDTQYF. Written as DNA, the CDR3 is TGCGCCAGCAGCTTGGCCGGGGCGGGGCTTCAAGATACGCAGTATTTT.

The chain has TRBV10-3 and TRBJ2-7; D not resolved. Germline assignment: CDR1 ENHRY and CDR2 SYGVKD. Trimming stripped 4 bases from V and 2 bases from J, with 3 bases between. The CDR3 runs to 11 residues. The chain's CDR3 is CAISGTYEQYF. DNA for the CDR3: TGTGCCATCAGTGGAACCTACGAGCAGTACTTC.

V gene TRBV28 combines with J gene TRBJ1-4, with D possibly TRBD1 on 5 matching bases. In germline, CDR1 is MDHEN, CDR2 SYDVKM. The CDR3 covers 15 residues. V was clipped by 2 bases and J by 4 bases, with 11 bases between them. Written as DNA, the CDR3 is TGTGCCAGCAGTTTAATGGCAGGGTATAATGAAAAACTGTTTTTT. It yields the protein CASSLMAGYNEKLFF.

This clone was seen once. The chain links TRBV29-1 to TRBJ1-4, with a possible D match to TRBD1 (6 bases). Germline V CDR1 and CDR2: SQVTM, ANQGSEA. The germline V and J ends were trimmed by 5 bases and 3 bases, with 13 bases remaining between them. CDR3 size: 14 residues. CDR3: CSVRNRVSNEKLFF. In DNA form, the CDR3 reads TGCAGCGTTCGCAACAGGGTTTCTAATGAAAAACTGTTTTTT.